Detailed here is one T cell receptor beta chain. This sample is part of a study of T cell responses to AZD1222 COVID-19 vaccine. Only in-frame clones appear in the TCRdb table, and some are missing; sequencing was by immunoSEQ multiplex PCR. The table has roughly 200,000 clones, approximately 90% seen once. CDR1 and CDR2 from the germline V gene are MNHNY and SVGAGI (reference sequence). The CDR3 consists of 15 residues. V trimming: 8 bases; J trimming: 7 bases; junction bases outside the gene matches: 10. The chain links TRBV6-6 to TRBJ2-1; TRBD1 matches at 11 bases. Sample: peripheral blood, taken 28 days after the second AZD1222 dose. This sequence originates from an adult who received the AZD1222 COVID-19 vaccine. The CDR3 DNA follows: TGTGCCAGCCTCCCTCCTGGGACAGGGGGTAATGAGCAGTTCTTC. Residues: CASLPPGTGGNEQFF.